This entry lists 18 T cell receptor beta chains sequenced from one sample in a study of T cell repertoires in cytomegalovirus infection. TCRdb recomputed calls from the reads with MiXCR, one row per CDR3 protein. The sample has roughly 230,000 distinct CDR3 sequences; over 15% are singletons. Specimen: CD8+ T cells from PBMCs. The receptors derive from a human donor in good health (CMV status not recorded). Some clones in this sample may be carry-over from other donors' samples.

This clonotype was recorded many times. One junction end does not reproduce the germline sequence, and a read error may be involved. This rearrangement joins TRBV7-7 to TRBJ2-5; TRBD1 matches 7 bases. In germline, CDR1 is SSHAT, CDR2 FNYEAQ (reference sequence). This CDR3 contains 15 residues. The CDR3 spells CASSSKGAGQETQYF. The CDR3 coding sequence is TGTGCTAGCAGCTCTAAGGGGGCAGGTCAAGAGACCCAGTACTTC.

This chain uses TRBV19 with TRBJ2-5; no clear D. Trimming shortened V by 1 base and J by 1 base, and 13 bases separated the two germline ends. This CDR3 has 16 residues. Germline CDR1 and CDR2: LNHDA and SQIVND (reference sequence). The CDR3 protein is CASSIGFTGTQETQYF. DNA of the CDR3: TGTGCCAGTAGTATAGGTTTCACTGGCACCCAAGAGACCCAGTACTTC.

The V call is TRBV6-1, the J call TRBJ1-2; no clear D gene. Trimming cost V 4 bases and J 4 bases, with 13 bases left between them. The CDR3 loop spans 14 amino acids. Germline CDR1 and CDR2: MNHNS and SASEGT. Written as DNA, the CDR3 is TGTGCCAGCAGTGGGCCGACATCCTCCTATGGCTACACCTTC. Translating gives CASSGPTSSYGYTF.

This clonotype was seen at least ten times. The chain links TRBV6-4 to TRBJ1-1; D may be TRBD1 (5 bases). Germline CDR1 and CDR2: MRHNA and SNTAGT. Trimming shortened V by 5 bases and J by 3 bases, and 13 bases separated the two germline ends. The CDR3 is 14 amino acids. The DNA of the CDR3 is TGTGCCAGCAGTCCGGGGACTGATCACACTGAAGCTTTCTTT. Amino acids: CASSPGTDHTEAFF.

This clonotype was observed many times. The chain carries TRBV6-1 and TRBJ2-5, with D possibly being TRBD1 (6 bases). Trimming removed 0 bases at V and 1 base at J, with 12 bases between. Germline V gene sequence: CDR1 MNHNS, CDR2 SASEGT. The CDR3 is 16 amino acids. In DNA form, the CDR3 reads TGTGCCAGCAGTGAAGCTTTTGGCAGGGGCCAAGAGACCCAGTACTTC. It is translated as CASSEAFGRGQETQYF.

V usage is TRBV7-9 and J usage is TRBJ1-6, with 8 bases matching TRBD1. The CDR3 is made up of 15 amino acids. Losses at the gene ends were 6 bases for V and 7 bases for J; bases not matched to a gene: 8. Germline CDR1 reads SEHNR; CDR2 reads FQNEAQ (reference sequence). CDR3 loop: CASRLGTGGNSPLHF. CDR3 sequence (DNA): TGTGCCAGCAGACTTGGGACAGGAGGGAATTCACCCCTCCACTTT.

This clonotype appeared once. V usage is TRBV6-2 or TRBV6-3 and J usage is TRBJ2-7; D assignment may be TRBD1 or TRBD2 (5 bases each). The germline V and J ends were trimmed by 6 bases and 5 bases, with 17 bases remaining between them. CDR1 and CDR2 (germline): MNHEY, SVGEGT. This CDR3 contains 14 residues. The CDR3, as DNA: TGTGCCAGCAGCCCTGGGGGAGCTCCTCACGAGCAGTACTTC. As protein: CASSPGGAPHEQYF.

This clonotype was recorded at least ten times. The CDR3 protein is CASSIGRDTAGYTF. In DNA form, the CDR3 reads TGTGCCAGTAGTATCGGCAGGGATACGGCTGGCTACACCTTC. The chain employs TRBV19 and TRBJ1-2, with D possibly being TRBD1 (5 bases). Germline V gene sequence: CDR1 LNHDA, CDR2 SQIVND (reference sequence). The V end was cut by 3 bases, the J end by 7 bases, with 15 bases between. This CDR3 has 14 amino acids.

V and J are TRBV7-9 and TRBJ2-5, with 8 bases that match TRBD2. Germline V gene data show CDR1 as SEHNR and CDR2 as FQNEAQ (reference sequence). This CDR3 is 14 amino acids long. The V and J ends lost 5 bases and 5 bases, in that order; junction bases with no gene match: 7. The CDR3 protein is CASSNPGLVETQYF. Here the CDR3 DNA reads TGTGCCAGCAGCAACCCGGGACTAGTGGAGACCCAGTACTTC.

Ten or more counts support this clonotype. The chain recombines TRBV5-5 with TRBJ1-1; tentatively, D is TRBD1 (6 bases). Trimming removed 2 bases at V and 0 bases at J, with 8 bases between. This CDR3 is 14 amino acids long. Germline CDR1 reads SGHKS; CDR2 reads YYEKEE (reference sequence). In nucleotides, the CDR3 is TGTGCCAGCAGCTTAGGACAGATGAACACTGAAGCTTTCTTT. Protein product: CASSLGQMNTEAFF.

This clonotype showed up many times. This chain joins TRBV25-1 and TRBJ2-4, with D unclear. There are 13 residues in the CDR3. Trimming stripped 3 bases from V and 7 bases from J, with 10 bases between. The V gene's germline CDR1 is MGHDK and CDR2 SYGVNS. Here the CDR3 DNA reads TGTGCCAGCAGTGACATAGGGAAGAACATTCAGTACTTC. Translating gives CASSDIGKNIQYF.

This sequence joins TRBV7-6 and TRBJ2-1; 9 bases map to TRBD2. The J segment lost 0 bases and the V segment lost 2 bases, leaving 5 bases of the junction unmatched. The CDR3 covers 17 residues. Germline CDR1 is SGHVS and CDR2 is FNYEAQ. The CDR3: CASSLNGGGASYNEQFF. The CDR3 DNA sequence: TGTGCCAGCAGCTTAAATGGCGGGGGGGCCTCCTACAATGAGCAGTTCTTC.

Here the CDR3 DNA reads TGTGCCAGCAGCGCGATGGGGCGGGGGGGCCAAGAGACCCAGTACTTC. This codes for CASSAMGRGGQETQYF. The chain combines TRBV2 with TRBJ2-5; 9 nucleotides agree with TRBD2. CDR1 and CDR2 (germline): SNHLY, FYNNEI. This CDR3 is built from 16 residues. V dropped 6 bases and J dropped 1; count of bases not matched to a gene: 9. Full variable domain (rest looked up from reference TRBV2 and TRBJ2-5): EPEVTQTPSHQVTQMGQEVILRCVPISNHLYFYWYRQILGQKVEFLVSFYNNEISEKSEIFDDQFSVERPDGSNFTLKIRSTKLEDSAMYFCASSAMGRGGQETQYFGPGTRLLVL.

The chain employs TRBV6-4 and TRBJ1-1; D ambiguous. The CDR3 runs to 19 residues. Germline V gene data show CDR1 as MRHNA and CDR2 as SNTAGT. V lost 2 bases and J lost 4, with 26 bases in between. The CDR3 here is CASSDLRRPMWRLCTEAFF. In DNA, the CDR3 is TGTGCCAGCAGTGACCTGAGGCGACCCATGTGGAGGCTTTGCACTGAAGCTTTCTTT.

This clonotype was counted many times. The chain links TRBV12-3 or TRBV12-4 to TRBJ2-6; TRBD1 matches at 8 bases. The CDR3 sequence is 17 residues long. The junction had 7 bases not matched to a gene; V was cut back by 6 bases and J by 0 bases. The CDR3 coding sequence is TGTGCCAGCAGGAGGACAGGGTCGGGCTCTGGGGCCAACGTCCTGACTTTC. As protein: CASRRTGSGSGANVLTF.

This clonotype has just a few counts. The chain joins TRBV4-1 to TRBJ1-4; D remains ambiguous. Trimming pared 4 bases from V and 8 bases from J, leaving 14 bases between. The CDR3 sequence is 14 residues long. Germline V CDR1 and CDR2: MGHRA, YSYEKL. The CDR3 sequence is CASSLRINDEKLFF. In DNA form, the CDR3 reads TGCGCCAGCAGCCTACGAATCAATGACGAAAAACTGTTTTTT.

The table lists this clonotype with a few counts. One end of the junction does not line up with germline, which may come from a read error. The V call is TRBV12-3 or TRBV12-4, the J call TRBJ2-7; 8 nucleotides line up with TRBD1. The CDR3 covers 12 residues. The CDR3 loop reads CASSMGTGEGNF. The DNA for the CDR3 is TGTGCCAGCAGCATGGGGACAGGAGAAGGAAACTTC.

This clonotype has more than one count but fewer than ten. The gene calls are TRBV20-1 and TRBJ1-1; D may be TRBD1 (5 bases). Germline CDR1 is DFQATT and CDR2 is SNEGSKA (reference sequence). The CDR3 runs 18 residues. Deletions cut 1 base from V and 5 bases from J, with 26 bases between. The CDR3 DNA sequence: TGCAGTGCTAGAGCTGTCGAAGGGGCGGGGATTTTCGAGACTGAAGCTTTCTTT. Translating it yields CSARAVEGAGIFETEAFF.